The rows below give T cell receptor beta chains drawn from one sample of a study of T cell responses to AZD1222 COVID-19 vaccine. Profiling relied on immunoSEQ multiplex PCR, and the TCRdb table lists in-frame clones only, not all of them. The sample lists about 120,000 clones, 90% to 95% occurring once. Sequencing used peripheral blood, obtained on day 0 of AZD1222 vaccination. These receptors were obtained from an adult in good health. The CDR3 runs from the conserved cysteine through the conserved F or W. D genes are given only for firm matches. Only part of the rows carry a size: once, few, many, or a class if the clone is expanded.

>TRBJ1-1|TRBV3-1/TRBV3-2|NA|NA
TGTGCCAGCAGCCTCTATGACAGCAACACTGAAGCTTTCTTT
CASSLYDSNTEAFF
>TRBJ2-7|TRBV7-9|NA|TRBD2
TGTGCCAGCAGCAGCAGCGGGAGGCCCCCCTACGAGCAGTACTTC
CASSSSGRPPYEQYF
>TRBJ1-5|TRBV6-5|NA|NA
TGTGCCAGCAGCCCAGGGGTTCGTCAGCCCCAGCATTTT
CASSPGVRQPQHF
>TRBJ2-7|TRBV5-4|NA|NA
TGTGCCAGCAGCTTGGAAGGGCCCCCTTACGAGCAGTACTTC
CASSLEGPPYEQYF
>TRBJ2-7|TRBV4-1|NA|TRBD1
TGCGCCAGCTCCCCTGGGACAGCAGACTACGAGCAGTACTTC
CASSPGTADYEQYF
>TRBJ2-5|TRBV4-1|NA|TRBD2
TGCGCCAGCAGCCAAGGGTTAAGCGGGAGCCCTAGAGTCGAGACCCAGTACTTC
CASSQGLSGSPRVETQYF
>TRBJ1-5|TRBV6-1|NA|NA
TGTGCCAGCAGTGAATGGGGGTGGTTGAGCAATCAGCCCCAGCATTTT
CASSEWGWLSNQPQHF
>TRBJ2-1|TRBV11-3|NA|NA
TGTGCCAGCAGCTTAATCGGGACTCCGAACAATGAGCAGTTCTTC
CASSLIGTPNNEQFF
>TRBJ2-1|TRBV28|NA|TRBD2
TGTGCCAGCAGCCAACTAGCGGGAGAAATCGATGAGCAGTTCTTC
CASSQLAGEIDEQFF
>TRBJ2-7|TRBV28|NA|TRBD2
TGTGCCAGCAGTCAGTTAGCGGGAGGGCGGTACGAGCAGTACTTC
CASSQLAGGRYEQYF
>TRBJ2-7|TRBV6-5|once|NA
TGTGCCAGCAGTAGTAGCTTTGTCTCCTACGAGCAGTACTTC
CASSSSFVSYEQYF
>TRBJ2-1|TRBV19|NA|NA
TGTGCCAGTACCAGTATGGGGGGAGCTTCCGAGCAGTTCTTC
CASTSMGGASEQFF
>TRBJ1-2|TRBV19|NA|TRBD1
TGTGCCAGTAGTAGACAGGGCAGTGCGAACTATGGCTACACCTTC
CASSRQGSANYGYTF
>TRBJ2-1|TRBV27|NA|TRBD2
TGTGCCAGCAGTTTAGCCGGCCACCGGGAGGGCCTATCGGGCGCCTCCTACAATGAGCAGTTCTTC
CASSLAGHREGLSGASYNEQFF
>TRBJ1-5|TRBV30|NA|NA
TGTGCCTGGAGCGCCTCCCTTTATAGCAATCAGCCCCAGCATTTT
CAWSASLYSNQPQHF
>TRBJ1-1|TRBV6-6|NA|NA
TGTGCCAGCAGCCTCTATATGGATGCTTTCTTT
CASSLYMDAFF
>TRBJ1-1|TRBV28|NA|NA
TGTGCCAGCAGTTCGCGGTTCACTGAAGCTTTCTTT
CASSSRFTEAFF
>TRBJ2-7|TRBV5-4|few|NA
TGTGCCAGCAGCTTGGCGGGCCGAGTCCACGAGCAGTACTTC
CASSLAGRVHEQYF
>TRBJ2-2|TRBV7-9|NA|NA
TGTGCCAGCAGCTTAGCAGGGGCAGGGACCGGGGAGCTGTTTTTT
CASSLAGAGTGELFF
>TRBJ1-1|TRBV18|NA|NA
TGTGCCAGCTCACATCGGAACACTGAAGCTTTCTTT
CASSHRNTEAFF
>TRBJ1-5|TRBV28|NA|NA
TGTGCCGCCTCGGGGCGGGGCGGGAGAAATCAGCCCCAGCATTTT
CAASGRGGRNQPQHF
>TRBJ2-5|TRBV10-3|NA|NA
TGTGCCATCAGGGGAACAGTAAACCAAGAGACCCAGTACTTC
CAIRGTVNQETQYF
>TRBJ2-1|TRBV7-2|NA|NA
TGTGCCAGCAGCTTAGTAGCAGGGGTCTACAATGAGCAGTTCTTC
CASSLVAGVYNEQFF
>TRBJ2-7|TRBV25-1|NA|NA
TGTGCCAGCAGTGAAACCTCGGGGGTTAGGTACTTC
CASSETSGVRYF
>TRBJ2-1|TRBV27|NA|NA
TGTGCCAGCAGTCGACGCGGGACCTACAATGAGCAGTTCTTC
CASSRRGTYNEQFF
>TRBJ1-5|TRBV28|NA|NA
TGTGCCAGCAGTTTAGGGGGTAGCAATCAGCCCCAGCATTTT
CASSLGGSNQPQHF
>TRBJ2-7|TRBV5-6|NA|NA
TGTGCCAGCAGCCCCTACGCGGCCCAAATCCCCTCTTACGAGCAGTACTTC
CASSPYAAQIPSYEQYF
>TRBJ1-1|TRBV13|NA|TRBD1
TGTGCCAGCAGCCCCCAGACCCGGGACAGGGTGACTGAAGCTTTCTTT
CASSPQTRDRVTEAFF
>TRBJ2-7|TRBV6-1|NA|NA
TGTGCCAGCAGTGAAGACCCGTCGGGTCTCTACGAGCAGTACTTC
CASSEDPSGLYEQYF
>TRBJ2-3|TRBV6-1|NA|NA
TGTGCCAGCAGTTATTCGGGAGATACGCAGTATTTT
CASSYSGDTQYF
>TRBJ2-7|TRBV19|once|TRBD1
TGTGCCAGTAGTATGGGGCAGGGGGCAACCTACGAGCAGTACTTC
CASSMGQGATYEQYF
>TRBJ2-3|TRBV28|once|NA
TGTGCCACCCTACAGGCTAGCACAGATACGCAGTATTTT
CATLQASTDTQYF